Sequencing of this T cell receptor beta chain was carried out in a study of OX40 agonist ivuxolimab in advanced cancers. Across the study: Head and neck, renal cell, melanoma or hepatocellular carcinoma were the cancers that dose-escalation patients had. Study observations and caveats: Still undetermined is the antigen specificity of the expanded peripheral T cells. The CD4+ and CD8+ T cells in the blood had expanded clonally by week 6 at 0.1 to 3.0 mg/kg.

In the case of this clone: Its antigen is not known. Compared with germline, one end of the junction differs, possibly owing to a read error.

The CDR3 sequence is 13 residues long. Germline-derived CDR1 and CDR2 are SEHNR and FQNEAQ (reference sequence). The method was immunoSEQ multiplex PCR; TCRdb's version includes in-frame clones alone and lacks a portion of them. The repertoire holds some 100,000 clones, approximately 94% seen once, with roughly 2.6% in the top ten. The clonotype comes from an adult with an advanced solid tumor such as melanoma, head and neck, liver or kidney cancer. Sequenced material: CD4+ or CD8+ T cells sorted from blood, taken in a trial of the OX40 agonist ivuxolimab. The rearrangement links TRBV7-9 to TRBJ1-2; D might be TRBD1 (5 bases). Here the CDR3 reads CASSFGRVGDYAF. Written as DNA, the CDR3 is TGTGCCAGCAGCTTCGGCAGGGTTGGTGACTACGCCTTC.